These 6 T cell receptor beta chains share one sample of origin, sequenced in a study of shared clonotypes between healthy human individuals. Sequenced by immunoSEQ multiplex PCR; TCRdb stores in-frame clones only, minus some. The table shows about 380,000 clones, with just over 95% occurring only once. What was sequenced was memory CD8+ T cells sorted from blood. Subset given: CD45RO+ cells pooled with CCR7-negative TemRA cells. The receptors derive from a man under 40 in good health.

V usage is TRBV5-1 and J usage is TRBJ2-5; the D is unclear. The CDR3 length is 15 residues. Germline CDR1 reads SGHRS; CDR2 reads YFSETQ. Trimming left V 0 bases short and J 1 base short, with 10 bases between. The CDR3 DNA reads TGCGCCAGCAGCTTGGCCGCGAGGTCCCAAGAGACCCAGTACTTC. Translated, it gives CASSLAARSQETQYF.

The rearrangement links TRBV2 to TRBJ1-1; no clear D. The germline V gene has CDR1 SNHLY and CDR2 FYNNEI. This CDR3 comprises 15 residues. V lost 8 bases and J 0 bases, leaving 16 bases between the germline ends. Here the CDR3 reads CASRDRAIMNTEAFF. In nucleotides, the CDR3 is TGTGCCAGCCGGGATAGGGCCATCATGAACACTGAAGCTTTCTTT.

CDR3 protein: CASSLFGTGYKKLFF. CDR3 DNA sequence: TGTGCCAGCAGCTTGTTCGGGACAGGGTATAAAAAACTGTTTTTT. J is TRBJ1-4 and V is TRBV5-6; the match to TRBD1 covers 9 bases. V was clipped by 1 base and J by 9 bases; unmatched bases: 7. This CDR3 is 15 amino acids long. Germline CDR1 is SGHDT and CDR2 is YYEEEE.

The CDR3 DNA sequence: TGCGCCAGCAGTCAATACCTAGCGGGGTGGGAAGAGACCCAGTACTTC. Encoded protein: CASSQYLAGWEETQYF. V usage is TRBV23-1 and J usage is TRBJ2-5; 9 bases align to TRBD2. TRBV23-1 is an ORF, with its function uncertain. CDR3 length: 16 amino acids. V lost 1 base and J lost 3; bases outside the gene matches: 6.

This sequence joins TRBV15 and TRBJ2-7; 7 bases are a match to TRBD2. The germline V gene has CDR1 LNHNV and CDR2 YYDKDF (reference sequence). The ends lost 4 bases at V and 4 bases at J; junction bases unmatched: 10. The CDR3 loop spans 15 amino acids. The DNA for the CDR3 is TGTGCCACCAGCAACACTTGGGGAGGGAAATACGAGCAGTACTTC. Translation: CATSNTWGGKYEQYF.

The chain combines TRBV30 with TRBJ1-2; D is unresolved. The V gene lost 0 bases and the J gene lost 6 bases, with 11 bases spanning the gap. CDR3 size: 13 residues. The germline V gene has CDR1 GTSNPN and CDR2 SVGIG (reference sequence). In DNA, the CDR3 is TGTGCCTGGAGTGTAGGGTTTGAGGATGGCTACACCTTC. Protein: CAWSVGFEDGYTF.